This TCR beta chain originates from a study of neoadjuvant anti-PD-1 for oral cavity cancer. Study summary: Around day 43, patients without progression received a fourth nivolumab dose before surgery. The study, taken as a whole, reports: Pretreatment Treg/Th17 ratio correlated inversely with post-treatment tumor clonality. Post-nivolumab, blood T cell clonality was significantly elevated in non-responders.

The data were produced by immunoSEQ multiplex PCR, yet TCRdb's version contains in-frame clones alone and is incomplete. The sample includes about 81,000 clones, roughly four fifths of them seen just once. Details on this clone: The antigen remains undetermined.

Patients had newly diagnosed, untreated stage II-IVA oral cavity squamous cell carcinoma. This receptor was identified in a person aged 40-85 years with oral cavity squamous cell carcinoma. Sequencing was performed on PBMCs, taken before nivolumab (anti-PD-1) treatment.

The CDR3 DNA reads as TGCAGCGTTGTATCAGGACTCTATGGCTACACCTTC. As protein: CSVVSGLYGYTF. J is TRBJ1-2 and V is TRBV29-1, with no clear D. This CDR3 contains 12 residues. Germline V gene sequence: CDR1 SQVTM, CDR2 ANQGSEA. The V and J ends lost 4 bases and 4 bases respectively, with 10 bases between them. Using reference TRBV29-1 and TRBJ1-2 for the parts outside the CDR3, the full variable domain is SAVISQKPSRDICQRGTSLTIQCQVDSQVTMMFWYRQQPGQSLTLIATANQGSEATYESGFVIDKFPISRPNLTFSTLTVSNMSPEDSSIYLCSVVSGLYGYTFGSGTRLTVV.